A single sample gave rise to the 32 T cell receptor beta chains below, sequenced in a study of shared clonotypes between healthy human individuals. The assay was immunoSEQ multiplex PCR, and TCRdb's table has in-frame clones only and misses some. The data contain about 1.9 million clones, just over 90% of them seen just once; the ten biggest clones take up around 1.7%. Cells designated naive CD8 were CD45RO-negative and were positively selected for CCR7, with terminally differentiated effector memory CD45RA+ cells excluded. The sequenced material came from naive CD8+ T cells from PBMCs. The origin of the receptors is a man aged 18 to 30 in good health. Some clones in this sample may be carry-over from other donors' samples.

The chain recombines TRBV27 with TRBJ2-1; D not certain. The CDR3 consists of 14 residues. V shed 1 base and J shed 4 bases, with 8 bases lying between them. Germline V gene data show CDR1 as MNHEY and CDR2 as SMNVEV (reference sequence). CDR3 nucleotides: TGTGCCAGCAGTTTATTCGGGCGATACAATGAGCAGTTCTTC. This gives the protein CASSLFGRYNEQFF.

The chain combines TRBV5-5 with TRBJ1-2; the D gene is possibly TRBD1 (5 bases). Trimming took off 0 bases at V and 7 bases at J, with 10 bases between the two ends. The CDR3 has 13 residues. Germline lookup yields CDR1 SGHKS and CDR2 YYEKEE (reference sequence). The CDR3 DNA reads TGTGCCAGCAGCTTGGGGCAGGGTCTTGGCTACACCTTC. Its translation: CASSLGQGLGYTF.

The V call is TRBV5-1, the J call TRBJ1-2; possibly TRBD1 for D (5 bases). Trimming stripped 2 bases from V and 0 bases from J, with 14 bases between. From germline, CDR1 is SGHRS and CDR2 YFSETQ. The CDR3 loop spans 16 amino acids. The CDR3 sequence: CASSFSGAPTNYGYTF. The CDR3 coding sequence is TGCGCCAGCAGCTTTTCTGGGGCACCAACTAACTATGGCTACACCTTC. Filled out from reference TRBV5-1 and TRBJ1-2, the complete variable domain reads KAGVTQTPRYLIKTRGQQVTLSCSPISGHRSVSWYQQTPGQGLQFLFEYFSETQRNKGNFPGRFSGRQFSNSRSEMNVSTLELGDSALYLCASSFSGAPTNYGYTFGSGTRLTVV.

This clone appeared a few times. The gene calls are TRBV14 and TRBJ2-4; the match to TRBD1 covers 7 bases. Germline V CDR1 and CDR2: SGHDN, FVKESK. The V segment lost 0 bases and the J segment 7 bases; nucleotides outside the gene matches: 6. The CDR3 contains 15 residues. In DNA form, the CDR3 reads TGTGCCAGCAGCCAAGATATCGGGACAGCGAACATTCAGTACTTC. Translation gives CASSQDIGTANIQYF.

The chain employs TRBV15 and TRBJ1-5; 8 nucleotides match TRBD1. V dropped 3 bases and J dropped 5; count of bases not matched to a gene: 9. From germline, CDR1 is LNHNV and CDR2 YYDKDF (reference sequence). The CDR3 extends over 16 amino acids. CDR3: CATSRAPYRGDQPQHF. CDR3 nucleotide sequence: TGTGCCACCAGCAGGGCTCCCTACAGGGGGGATCAGCCCCAGCATTTT.

This clone has just one count. This chain connects TRBV11-2 to TRBJ2-7; TRBD1 is a possible D gene (5 bases). V lost 2 bases and J lost 3, with 14 bases in between. The CDR3 has 15 residues. Per the germline V gene, CDR1 is SGHAT and CDR2 is FQNNGV. CDR3 loop: CASSLRQTPLYEQYF. The CDR3 region has the DNA TGTGCCAGCAGCTTACGACAGACTCCACTCTACGAGCAGTACTTC.

V gene TRBV9 combines with J gene TRBJ2-7; maybe TRBD2 (6 bases). The CDR3 spans 15 residues. Trimming took 0 bases from V and 0 from J, leaving 10 bases between them. CDR1 SGDLS and CDR2 YYNGEE come from the germline V gene. Here the CDR3 reads CASSVAETSSYEQYF. The CDR3, as DNA: TGTGCCAGCAGCGTAGCTGAGACTAGCTCCTACGAGCAGTACTTC.

On this clone itself: This specimen includes other DNA sequences encoding the same CDR3. The chain employs TRBV28 and TRBJ1-1, with D unclear. The germline V gene has CDR1 MDHEN and CDR2 SYDVKM. The CDR3 covers 14 residues. Trimming removed 2 bases at V and 1 base at J, with 8 bases between. The CDR3 here is CASSLGRRNTEAFF. The CDR3, as DNA: TGTGCCAGCAGTTTAGGTCGGAGGAACACTGAAGCTTTCTTT.

The J gene is TRBJ2-7, the V gene TRBV5-1, with D tentatively TRBD2 (5 bases). This CDR3 region has 12 residues. The V gene's germline CDR1 is SGHRS and CDR2 YFSETQ. Trimming took off 0 bases at V and 5 bases at J, with 6 bases between the two ends. For the CDR3, the DNA is TGCGCCAGCAGCTTGGGGACTCACGAGCAGTACTTC. It translates to CASSLGTHEQYF.

Points on this clone: At one boundary the junction diverges from the germline segment, which might be a read error. The chain uses TRBV4-3 and TRBJ2-7; D unresolved. CDR3 length: 13 residues. Germline assignment: CDR1 LGHNA and CDR2 YSLEER. The CDR3 nucleotides read TGCGCCAGCAGCCAAGGTATTGGGTACGAGCAGTGCTTC. Encoded protein: CASSQGIGYEQCF.

The chain's CDR3 is CASSPRTVHYGYTF. Here the CDR3 DNA reads TGTGCCAGCAGTCCCCGGACAGTTCACTATGGCTACACCTTC. The rearrangement links TRBV27 to TRBJ1-2, with a tentative D call TRBD1 (6 bases). The V gene lost 5 bases and the J gene lost 3 bases, with 13 bases spanning the gap. Germline V CDR1 and CDR2: MNHEY, SMNVEV (reference sequence). The CDR3 is made up of 14 amino acids.

The chain recombines TRBV27 with TRBJ1-5, with D maybe TRBD1 (5 bases). The germline V gene has CDR1 MNHEY and CDR2 SMNVEV (reference sequence). The V gene lost 5 bases and the J gene lost 5 bases, with 19 bases spanning the gap. The CDR3 extends over 16 amino acids. The CDR3 DNA sequence: TGTGCCAGCAGTGACAGATCTTTGGCGTCGGATCAGCCCCAGCATTTT. It yields the protein CASSDRSLASDQPQHF.

The rearrangement joins TRBV5-1 to TRBJ2-3; the match to TRBD2 covers 7 bases. Germline V lookup: CDR1 SGHRS, CDR2 YFSETQ. The CDR3 is 16 amino acids. With V trimmed by 5 bases and J by 6 bases, 15 bases remained unmatched. This chain's CDR3 is CASSRWGAGEGDTQYF. The CDR3 DNA reads as TGCGCCAGCAGTCGCTGGGGTGCGGGAGAAGGGGATACGCAGTATTTT. The full variable domain, its missing parts supplied by reference TRBV5-1 and TRBJ2-3, is KAGVTQTPRYLIKTRGQQVTLSCSPISGHRSVSWYQQTPGQGLQFLFEYFSETQRNKGNFPGRFSGRQFSNSRSEMNVSTLELGDSALYLCASSRWGAGEGDTQYFGPGTRLTVL.

In this sample, this clone turned up a few times. Distinct nucleotide sequences in the sample also encode this CDR3. The CDR3 coding sequence is TGTGCCAGCAGTTTATCACCGATCAATGAGCAGTTCTTC. Amino acid sequence: CASSLSPINEQFF. The chain has TRBV27 and TRBJ2-1, with unresolved D. Germline V gives CDR1 MNHEY, CDR2 SMNVEV (reference sequence). V lost 0 bases to trimming and J lost 6 bases, with 6 bases between them. CDR3 size: 13 residues.

The V gene is TRBV6-1, the J gene TRBJ2-7; 10 bases line up with TRBD2. The germline gives CDR1 MNHNS, CDR2 SASEGT. CDR3 size: 15 residues. Trimming cost V 8 bases and J 4 bases; bases outside gene matches: 11. CDR3 region: CASRPVLAGVYEQYF. The CDR3 DNA is TGTGCCAGCCGCCCGGTGCTAGCGGGGGTTTACGAGCAGTACTTC.

CDR3 region: CASSSNRVPRSYEQYF. CDR3 DNA: TGTGCCAGCAGTTCAAACAGGGTCCCTAGGTCCTACGAGCAGTACTTC. This chain links TRBV27 with TRBJ2-7, with a weak D call TRBD1 (6 bases). The CDR3 is 16 residues long. Germline V CDR1 and CDR2: MNHEY, SMNVEV (reference sequence). Trimming pared 4 bases from V and 1 base from J, leaving 17 bases between.

The V gene is TRBV7-9, the J gene TRBJ2-1; 10 nucleotides match TRBD2. Trimming took 5 bases from V and 4 from J; bases not matched to a gene: 14. The CDR3 length is 18 residues. The V gene's germline CDR1 is SEHNR and CDR2 FQNEAQ (reference sequence). CDR3 sequence reads: CASSLTWTSGEKYNEQFF. Here the CDR3 DNA reads TGTGCCAGCAGCCTAACCTGGACTAGCGGCGAGAAGTACAATGAGCAGTTCTTC.

This chain joins TRBV27 and TRBJ2-5; D is unclear. V shed 3 bases and J shed 5 bases, with 13 bases lying between them. Germline CDR1 MNHEY, CDR2 SMNVEV (reference sequence). This CDR3 has 14 amino acids. CDR3 in amino acids: CASSLSRVSETQYF. DNA of the CDR3: TGTGCCAGCAGTTTGTCCCGTGTGTCGGAGACCCAGTACTTC.

CDR3 DNA sequence: TGCGCCAGCAGCCACCACCGGGACAGGGTTGACGAGCAGTACTTC. Translating it yields CASSHHRDRVDEQYF. The chain recombines TRBV5-1 with TRBJ2-7; 9 bases are a match to TRBD1. From germline, CDR1 is SGHRS and CDR2 YFSETQ. V trimming: 4 bases; J trimming: 5 bases; junction bases outside the gene matches: 10. This CDR3 is built from 15 residues.

CDR3: CASSFSAWAHTGELFF. The CDR3 nucleotides are TGTGCCAGCAGTTTCTCCGCCTGGGCCCACACCGGGGAGCTGTTTTTT. The J gene is TRBJ2-2, the V gene TRBV28, with unresolved D. Germline CDR1 and CDR2: MDHEN and SYDVKM. Trimming removed 3 bases from V and 3 bases from J, with 14 bases in between. The CDR3 has 16 amino acids.

This chain connects TRBV19 to TRBJ2-7; D is perhaps TRBD1 (6 bases). In germline, CDR1 is LNHDA, CDR2 SQIVND (reference sequence). There are 15 residues in the CDR3. The V end lost 4 bases, the J end lost 3 bases, and 16 bases lay between the germline ends. CDR3 in amino acids: CASSKGTGHLYEQYF. The CDR3 DNA is TGTGCCAGTAGTAAGGGAACGGGACACCTCTACGAGCAGTACTTC.

The CDR3 DNA is TGTGCCAGCAGTTGGTCCTCGAACTACGAGCAGTACTTC. Residues: CASSWSSNYEQYF. V and J are TRBV27 and TRBJ2-7; D not resolved. Trimming removed 4 bases from V and 3 bases from J, with 10 bases in between. Germline CDR1 is MNHEY and CDR2 is SMNVEV (reference sequence). The CDR3 has 13 amino acids.

V usage is TRBV27 and J usage is TRBJ1-1; no clear D gene. Trimming took 4 bases from V and 0 from J, leaving 15 bases between them. The CDR3 covers 16 residues. In germline, CDR1 is MNHEY, CDR2 SMNVEV (reference sequence). The CDR3 loop reads CASSWVAGTMNTEAFF. For the CDR3, the DNA is TGTGCCAGCAGTTGGGTGGCAGGAACGATGAACACTGAAGCTTTCTTT.

The chain combines TRBV28 with TRBJ2-6; 7 bases line up with TRBD2. The J segment lost 2 bases and the V segment lost 7 bases, leaving 17 bases of the junction unmatched. There are 19 residues in the CDR3. CDR1 and CDR2 (germline): MDHEN, SYDVKM. This CDR3 reads CASNVRWEGGPTGANVLTF. The CDR3 nucleotides are TGTGCCAGCAATGTGAGATGGGAGGGAGGACCCACTGGGGCCAACGTCCTGACTTTC.

This chain connects TRBV6-1 to TRBJ1-5; D is perhaps TRBD1 (6 bases). CDR1 and CDR2 (germline): MNHNS, SASEGT. The V end lost 2 bases, the J end lost 0 bases, and 14 bases lay between the germline ends. The CDR3 consists of 17 residues. For the CDR3, the DNA is TGTGCCAGCAGTGAAACTCAGGGGATTTATAGCAATCAGCCCCAGCATTTT. Protein product: CASSETQGIYSNQPQHF.

This clone was seen once. The chain joins TRBV27 to TRBJ2-3, with 12 bases identical to TRBD1. This CDR3 has 17 amino acids. Losses at the gene ends were 2 bases for V and 5 bases for J; bases not matched to a gene: 8. CDR1 is MNHEY, CDR2 SMNVEV, per germline (reference sequence). In DNA, the CDR3 is TGTGCCAGCAGTTTAGCCGGGACAGGGGGCTGGGAAGATACGCAGTATTTT. This encodes CASSLAGTGGWEDTQYF.

The rearrangement links TRBV5-4 to TRBJ2-1; no clear D gene. Trimming pared 0 bases from V and 0 bases from J, leaving 19 bases between. The germline CDR1 and CDR2 sequences are SGHNT and YYREEE (reference sequence). This CDR3 is 19 amino acids long. The CDR3 sequence: CASSLAVLASGSSYNEQFF. The CDR3 DNA reads as TGTGCCAGCAGCTTGGCCGTCCTGGCGTCTGGAAGCTCCTACAATGAGCAGTTCTTC.

The V call is TRBV2, the J call TRBJ1-2; D is perhaps TRBD1 (5 bases). The V gene lost 6 bases and the J gene lost 4 bases, with 15 bases spanning the gap. CDR1 and CDR2 (germline): SNHLY, FYNNEI. The CDR3 length is 14 residues. As DNA, the CDR3 is TGTGCCAGCAGATCGGACAACCCCATCTATGGCTACACCTTC. Protein: CASRSDNPIYGYTF.

The rearrangement uses TRBV12-5 and TRBJ2-2, with 7 bases matching TRBD2. The CDR3 runs to 14 residues. After removal of 9 bases from V and 6 bases from J, the junction contained 10 bases not matched to a gene. The germline CDR1 and CDR2 sequences are LGHNT and FRNRAP. The CDR3 sequence is CARRYRGRAGELFF. In DNA, the CDR3 is TGTGCTAGACGTTACAGAGGGAGGGCCGGGGAGCTGTTTTTT.

Comments on this clone: The same CDR3 arises from other DNA sequences in this sample as well. The chain combines TRBV27 with TRBJ2-3; D perhaps matches TRBD2 (6 bases). The CDR3 sequence is 16 residues long. The germline V gene encodes CDR1 MNHEY and CDR2 SMNVEV (reference sequence). The V gene lost 6 bases and the J gene lost 3 bases, with 19 bases spanning the gap. As DNA, the CDR3 is TGTGCCAGCAGCCCCAGCTCGGGAGAGAGGACAGATACGCAGTATTTT. The encoded protein is CASSPSSGERTDTQYF.

J is TRBJ2-2 and V is TRBV28; tentatively, D is TRBD1 (5 bases). V lost 3 bases and J 5 bases, leaving 19 bases between the germline ends. Germline CDR1 reads MDHEN; CDR2 reads SYDVKM. There are 17 residues in the CDR3. Here the CDR3 DNA reads TGTGCCAGCAGTTTTTTGGGCCTGGGGCCAGTAACCGGGGAGCTGTTTTTT. Encoded protein: CASSFLGLGPVTGELFF.

The chain couples TRBV18 to TRBJ2-3, with 12 nucleotides matching TRBD2. This CDR3 is 18 amino acids long. Germline V gene data show CDR1 as KGHSH and CDR2 as LQKENI. V shed 0 bases, J shed 2 bases, and the junction held 6 bases outside the gene matches. CDR3 loop: CASSPPGTSGLITDTQYF. The CDR3 DNA follows: TGTGCCAGCTCACCACCGGGGACTAGCGGGTTGATCACAGATACGCAGTATTTT.